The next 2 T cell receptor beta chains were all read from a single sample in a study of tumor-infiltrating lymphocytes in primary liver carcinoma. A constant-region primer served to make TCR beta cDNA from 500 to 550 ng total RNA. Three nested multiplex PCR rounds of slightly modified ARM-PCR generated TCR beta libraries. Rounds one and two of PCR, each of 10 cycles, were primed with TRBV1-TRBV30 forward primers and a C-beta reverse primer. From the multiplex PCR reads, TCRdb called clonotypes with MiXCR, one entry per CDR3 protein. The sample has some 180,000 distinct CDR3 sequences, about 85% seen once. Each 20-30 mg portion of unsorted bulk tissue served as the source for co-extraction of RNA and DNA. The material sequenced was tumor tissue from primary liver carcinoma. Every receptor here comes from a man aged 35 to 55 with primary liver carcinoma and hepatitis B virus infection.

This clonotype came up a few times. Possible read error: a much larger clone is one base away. The CDR3, as DNA: TGTGCCAGCAGCCCGGACAACTCTGGAAACACCATATATTTT. It translates to CASSPDNSGNTIYF. The rearrangement uses TRBV5-6 and TRBJ1-3; a weak D match, TRBD1 (5 bases). Trimming cost V 4 bases and J 0 bases, with 8 bases left between them. This CDR3 is 14 amino acids long. CDR1 and CDR2 (germline): SGHDT, YYEEEE.

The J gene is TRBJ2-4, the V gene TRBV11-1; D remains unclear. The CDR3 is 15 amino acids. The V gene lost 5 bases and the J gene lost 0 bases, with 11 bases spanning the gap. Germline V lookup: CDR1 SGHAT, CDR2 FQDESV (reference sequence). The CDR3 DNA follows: TGTGCCAGCAGCACTTCTACGGTAGCCAAAAACATTCAGTACTTC. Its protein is CASSTSTVAKNIQYF.